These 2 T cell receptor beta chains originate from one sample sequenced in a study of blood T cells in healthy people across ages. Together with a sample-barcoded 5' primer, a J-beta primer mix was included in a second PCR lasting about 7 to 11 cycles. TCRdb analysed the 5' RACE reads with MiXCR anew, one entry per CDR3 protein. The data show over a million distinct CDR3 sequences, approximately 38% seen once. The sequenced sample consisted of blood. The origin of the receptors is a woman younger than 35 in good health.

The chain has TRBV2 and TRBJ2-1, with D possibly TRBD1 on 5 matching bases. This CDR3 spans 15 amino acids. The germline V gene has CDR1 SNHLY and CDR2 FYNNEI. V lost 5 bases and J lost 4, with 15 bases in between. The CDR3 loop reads CASSRRGGGYNEQFF. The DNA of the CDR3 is TGTGCCAGCAGTCGAAGGGGCGGTGGTTACAATGAGCAGTTCTTC.

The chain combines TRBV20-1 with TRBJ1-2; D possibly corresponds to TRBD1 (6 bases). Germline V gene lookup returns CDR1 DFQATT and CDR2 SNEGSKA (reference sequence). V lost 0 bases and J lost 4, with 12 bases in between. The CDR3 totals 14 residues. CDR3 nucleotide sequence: TGCAGTGCTAGAGATCACAGGGACCTCTATGGCTACACCTTC. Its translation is CSARDHRDLYGYTF.